The following is a TCR beta chain sequence with its context. Germline V CDR1 and CDR2: MNHEY, SMNVEV (reference sequence). This CDR3 spans 14 amino acids. The V and J ends lost 0 bases and 4 bases respectively, with 9 bases between them. The data were obtained in a study of blood T cell repertoires in COVID-19. Study summary: COVID-19 samples collected from the United States, Italy and Spain covered acute and convalescent phases.

Authors' processing steps: Reference gene primer amplification yielded estimated nucleated cell counts. Produced via immunoSEQ multiplex PCR; TCRdb's table is partial and in-frame only. The V and J calls and the clone size are those of that table, but D and trimming were determined from the DNA. The sample yields about 140,000 clones, 84% seen once. Sequencing was carried out using peripheral blood. The source of this sequence is a human donor in a cohort sampled during active COVID-19. The rearrangement joins TRBV27 to TRBJ1-2; D might be TRBD1 (5 bases). DNA of the CDR3: TGTGCCAGCAGTTTATCAGGGGCTCTCTATGGCTACACCTTC. Translation: CASSLSGALYGYTF.